A single T cell receptor (beta chain) is shown here with its context. This CDR3 is built from 17 residues. Only in-frame clones appear in the TCRdb table, and some are missing; sequencing was by immunoSEQ multiplex PCR. The data hold about 320,000 clones, with more than 85% observed a single time. This sample stems from a study of blood T cell repertoires in COVID-19. In the study overall: Some COVID-19 samples were acute and others convalescent; all came from the United States, Italy and Spain. PBMCs, B-cell-depleted T cells, or T cells were the source of the cDNA or gDNA that made up the material.

Participants classified as exposed had met a COVID-19 case within 2 weeks before study entry. This receptor was identified in a woman aged 25 to 39 who had been exposed to COVID-19. The rearrangement links TRBV21-1 to TRBJ2-7; the table's D call, TRBD2, has no DNA check behind it. TRBV21-1 is designated a pseudogene. Material: PBMCs or T cells enriched from blood (not recorded which). This CDR3 reads CASSRPGLASFSYEQYF. The CDR3 coding sequence is TGTGCCAGCAGCAGGCCGGGACTAGCTTCTTTTTCCTACGAGCAGTACTTC.